This T cell receptor beta chain was profiled in a study of CD8 T cells in ankylosing spondylitis. Study-level results: Reports say disease-linked clones showed up significantly more in matched ankylosing spondylitis synovial fluid. Ankylosing spondylitis blood appeared to carry a characteristic TCR beta motif of roughly 8 highly homologous variants.

In regard to this clonotype: Its cognate antigen is unknown.

Quantitative 5'-RACE with molecular barcodes produced the TCR beta libraries. TCRdb used MiXCR to reprocess the 5' RACE reads, holding one entry per CDR3 protein. This sample has around 430,000 distinct CDR3 sequences, with about 15% found just once. The sequence derives from a male donor with ankylosing spondylitis. The material sequenced was blood, either unsorted or a sorted T cell fraction (not recorded which).

CDR3 region: CASSVTSGRSYNEQFF. The CDR3 coding sequence is TGTGCCAGCAGTGTTACGTCAGGGAGATCCTACAATGAGCAGTTCTTC. The chain carries TRBV6-1 and TRBJ2-1; tentatively, D is TRBD1 or TRBD2 (5 bases each). V was clipped by 4 bases and J by 1 base, with 14 bases between them. This CDR3 region has 16 residues. Germline-derived CDR1 and CDR2 are MNHNS and SASEGT.